These 6 T cell receptor beta chains share one sample of origin, sequenced in a study of T cell responses to AZD1222 COVID-19 vaccine. The repertoire was sequenced with immunoSEQ multiplex PCR; TCRdb's copy has only in-frame clones and lacks some. The sample includes about 150,000 clones, more than 90% of them seen just once. Sequencing was performed on peripheral blood, taken 28 days after the second AZD1222 dose. These receptors all stem from an adult who received the AZD1222 COVID-19 vaccine.

V gene TRBV6-5 combines with J gene TRBJ1-6; D may be TRBD1 (5 bases). The length of the CDR3 is 15 residues. V was pared by 5 bases and J by 2 bases, with 10 bases between. Germline assignment: CDR1 MNHEY and CDR2 SVGAGI. DNA of the CDR3: TGTGCCAGCAGTCTAAGGGACGCCTATAATTCACCCCTCCACTTT. It yields the protein CASSLRDAYNSPLHF.

This clone was seen only a few times. The sample has other DNA sequences that encode this CDR3 too. V gene TRBV5-1 combines with J gene TRBJ1-1; a weak D match, TRBD1 (5 bases). Germline V gene lookup returns CDR1 SGHRS and CDR2 YFSETQ. V shed 4 bases and J shed 2 bases, with 9 bases lying between them. The CDR3 loop spans 13 amino acids. The CDR3, as DNA: TGCGCCAGCAGCCCCGACAGCAACACTGAAGCTTTCTTT. This encodes CASSPDSNTEAFF.

This chain links TRBV19 with TRBJ1-1; D not resolved. The CDR3 consists of 11 residues. Germline assignment: CDR1 LNHDA and CDR2 SQIVND (reference sequence). V was pared by 8 bases and J by 3 bases, with 7 bases between. CDR3 in amino acids: CASWTYTEAFF. The CDR3 DNA reads as TGTGCCAGTTGGACTTACACTGAAGCTTTCTTT.

The sample holds one count of this clone. V gene TRBV5-1 combines with J gene TRBJ1-5; D is perhaps TRBD1 (5 bases). Germline CDR1 and CDR2: SGHRS and YFSETQ. The CDR3 is made up of 15 amino acids. V gave up 7 bases and J gave up 3 bases, with 17 bases separating them. The CDR3 DNA follows: TGCGCCAGCCAGAGGGACGGGTACCCCAATCAGCCCCAGCATTTT. Translating it yields CASQRDGYPNQPQHF.

The J gene is TRBJ2-5, the V gene TRBV5-1; 11 bases match TRBD2. Germline-derived CDR1 and CDR2 are SGHRS and YFSETQ. CDR3 length: 14 amino acids. With 6 bases clipped from V and 0 bases from J, the junction kept 1 base outside the gene matches. CDR3 region: CASTSGGYQETQYF. CDR3 DNA: TGCGCCAGCACTAGCGGGGGGTACCAAGAGACCCAGTACTTC.

The gene calls are TRBV30 and TRBJ2-1; 11 bases agree with TRBD2. Germline loops: CDR1 GTSNPN, CDR2 SVGIG (reference sequence). V dropped 0 bases and J dropped 10; count of bases not matched to a gene: 8. The CDR3 runs 15 residues. CDR3 sequence reads: CAWSVLLAGGGEQFF. For the CDR3, the DNA is TGTGCCTGGAGTGTCCTCCTAGCGGGAGGAGGGGAGCAGTTCTTC.